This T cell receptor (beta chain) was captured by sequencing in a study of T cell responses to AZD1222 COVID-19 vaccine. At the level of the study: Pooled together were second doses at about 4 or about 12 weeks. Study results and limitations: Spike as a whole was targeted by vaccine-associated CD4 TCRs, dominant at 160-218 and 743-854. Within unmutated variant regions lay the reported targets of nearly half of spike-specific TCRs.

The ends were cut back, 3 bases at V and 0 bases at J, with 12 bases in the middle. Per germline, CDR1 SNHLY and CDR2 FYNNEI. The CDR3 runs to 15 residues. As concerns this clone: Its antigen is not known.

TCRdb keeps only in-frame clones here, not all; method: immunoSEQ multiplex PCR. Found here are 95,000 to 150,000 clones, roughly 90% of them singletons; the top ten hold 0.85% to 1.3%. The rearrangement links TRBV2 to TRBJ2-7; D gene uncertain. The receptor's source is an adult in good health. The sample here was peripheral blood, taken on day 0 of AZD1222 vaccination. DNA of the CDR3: TGTGCCAGCAGTGATTCGGCCGATGGCTCCTACGAGCAGTACTTC. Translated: CASSDSADGSYEQYF.